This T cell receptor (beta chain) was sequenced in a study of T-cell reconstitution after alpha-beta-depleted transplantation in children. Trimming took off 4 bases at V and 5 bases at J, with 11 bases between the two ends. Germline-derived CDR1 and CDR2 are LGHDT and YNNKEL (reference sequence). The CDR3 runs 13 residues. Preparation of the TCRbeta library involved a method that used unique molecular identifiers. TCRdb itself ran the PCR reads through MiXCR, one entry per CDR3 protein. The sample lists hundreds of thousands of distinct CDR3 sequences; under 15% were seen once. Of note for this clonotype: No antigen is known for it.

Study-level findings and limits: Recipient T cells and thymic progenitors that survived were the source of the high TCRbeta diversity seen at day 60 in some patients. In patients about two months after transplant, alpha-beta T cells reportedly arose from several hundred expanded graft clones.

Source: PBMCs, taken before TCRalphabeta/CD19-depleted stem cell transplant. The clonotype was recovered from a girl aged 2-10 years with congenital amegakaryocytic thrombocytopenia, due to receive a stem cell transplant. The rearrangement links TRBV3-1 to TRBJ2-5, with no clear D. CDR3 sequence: CASSRFVGETQYF. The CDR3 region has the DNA TGTGCCAGCAGCCGTTTTGTCGGGGAGACCCAGTACTTC.